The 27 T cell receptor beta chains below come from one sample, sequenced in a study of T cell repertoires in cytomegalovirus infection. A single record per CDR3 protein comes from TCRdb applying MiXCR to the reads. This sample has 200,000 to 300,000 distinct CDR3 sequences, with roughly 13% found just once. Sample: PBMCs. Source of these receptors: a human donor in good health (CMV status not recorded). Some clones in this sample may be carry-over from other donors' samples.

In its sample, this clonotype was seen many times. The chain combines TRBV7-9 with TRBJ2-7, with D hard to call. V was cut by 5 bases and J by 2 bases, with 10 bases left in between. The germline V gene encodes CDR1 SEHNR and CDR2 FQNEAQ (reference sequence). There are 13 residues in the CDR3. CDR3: CASSPSDAYEQYF. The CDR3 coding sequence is TGTGCCAGCAGCCCCTCGGATGCCTACGAGCAGTACTTC.

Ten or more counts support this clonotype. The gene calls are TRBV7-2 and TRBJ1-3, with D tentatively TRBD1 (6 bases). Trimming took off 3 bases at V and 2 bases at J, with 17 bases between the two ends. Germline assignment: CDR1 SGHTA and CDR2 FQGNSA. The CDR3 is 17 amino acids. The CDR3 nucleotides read TGTGCCAGCAGCTTCACGGGACAATCAATCGCTGGAAACACCATATATTTT. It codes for CASSFTGQSIAGNTIYF.

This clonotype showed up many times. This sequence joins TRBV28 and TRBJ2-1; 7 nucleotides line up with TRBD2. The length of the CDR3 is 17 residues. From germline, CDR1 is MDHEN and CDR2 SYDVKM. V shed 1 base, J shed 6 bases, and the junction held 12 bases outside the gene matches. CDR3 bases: TGTGCCAGCAGTTTATCCTCTCCCGGGAGGAGAAGCAATGAGCAGTTCTTC. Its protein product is CASSLSSPGRRSNEQFF.

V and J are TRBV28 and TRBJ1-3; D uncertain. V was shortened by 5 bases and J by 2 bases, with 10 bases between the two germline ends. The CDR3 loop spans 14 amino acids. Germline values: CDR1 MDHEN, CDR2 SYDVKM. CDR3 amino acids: CASSSTRAGNTIYF. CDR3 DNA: TGTGCCAGCAGTAGCACGAGGGCTGGAAACACCATATATTTT.

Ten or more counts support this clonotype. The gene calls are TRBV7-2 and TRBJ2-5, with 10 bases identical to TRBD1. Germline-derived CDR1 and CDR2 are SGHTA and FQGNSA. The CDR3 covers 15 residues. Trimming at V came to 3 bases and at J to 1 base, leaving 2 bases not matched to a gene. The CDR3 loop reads CASSLDRGAQETQYF. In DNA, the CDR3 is TGTGCCAGCAGCTTGGACAGGGGGGCCCAAGAGACCCAGTACTTC.

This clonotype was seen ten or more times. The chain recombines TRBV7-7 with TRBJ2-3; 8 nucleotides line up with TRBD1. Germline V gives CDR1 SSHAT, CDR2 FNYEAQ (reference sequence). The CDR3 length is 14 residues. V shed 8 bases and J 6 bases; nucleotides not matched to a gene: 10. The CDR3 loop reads CASGDPGQADTQYF. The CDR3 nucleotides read TGTGCCAGCGGAGATCCGGGACAGGCGGATACGCAGTATTTT. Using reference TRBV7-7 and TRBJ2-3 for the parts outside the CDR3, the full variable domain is GAGVSQSPRYKVTKRGQDVTLRCDPISSHATLYWYQQALGQGPEFLTYFNYEAQPDKSGLPSDRFSAERPEGSISTLTIQRTEQRDSAMYRCASGDPGQADTQYFGPGTRLTVL.

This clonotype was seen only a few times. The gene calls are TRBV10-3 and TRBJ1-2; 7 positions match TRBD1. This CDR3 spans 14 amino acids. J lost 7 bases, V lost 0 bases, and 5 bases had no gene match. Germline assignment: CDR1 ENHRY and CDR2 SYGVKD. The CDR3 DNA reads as TGTGCCATCAGTGAGTCCAGGACAGGAGTTGGCTACACCTTC. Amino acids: CAISESRTGVGYTF.

CDR3 in amino acids: CASSFGTAHQPQHF. In nucleotides, the CDR3 is TGTGCCAGCAGCTTCGGGACGGCTCATCAGCCCCAGCATTTT. The V gene is TRBV5-6, the J gene TRBJ1-5, with D tentatively TRBD1 (5 bases). This CDR3 is 14 amino acids long. Trimming left V 2 bases short and J 5 bases short, with 11 bases between. From germline, CDR1 is SGHDT and CDR2 YYEEEE.

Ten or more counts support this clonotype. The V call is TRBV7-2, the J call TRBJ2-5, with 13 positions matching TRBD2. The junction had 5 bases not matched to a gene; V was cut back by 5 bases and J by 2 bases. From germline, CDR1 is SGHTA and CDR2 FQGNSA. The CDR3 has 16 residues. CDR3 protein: CASSTGLAGVQETQYF. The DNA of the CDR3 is TGTGCCAGCAGCACCGGACTAGCGGGAGTGCAAGAGACCCAGTACTTC.

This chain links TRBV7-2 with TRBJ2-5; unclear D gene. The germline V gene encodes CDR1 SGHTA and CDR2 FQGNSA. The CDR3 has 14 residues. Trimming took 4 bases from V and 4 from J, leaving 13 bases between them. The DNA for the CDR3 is TGTGCCAGCAGCTCAATTAAAAAAGGAGAGACCCAGTACTTC. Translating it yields CASSSIKKGETQYF.

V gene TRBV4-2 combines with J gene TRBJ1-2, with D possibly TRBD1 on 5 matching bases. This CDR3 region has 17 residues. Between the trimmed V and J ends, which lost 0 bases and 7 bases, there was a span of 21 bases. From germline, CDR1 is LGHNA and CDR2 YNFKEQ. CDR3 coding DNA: TGTGCCAGCAGCCAAGACTTGGGTGGTGAGGGGTCTCTTGGCTACACCTTC. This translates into CASSQDLGGEGSLGYTF.

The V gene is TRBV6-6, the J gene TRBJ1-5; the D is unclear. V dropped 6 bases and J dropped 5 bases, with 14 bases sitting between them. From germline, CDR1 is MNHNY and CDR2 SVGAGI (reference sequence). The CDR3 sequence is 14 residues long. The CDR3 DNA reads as TGTGCCAGCAGAACCCACCCTCTGGATCAGCCCCAGCATTTT. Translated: CASRTHPLDQPQHF.

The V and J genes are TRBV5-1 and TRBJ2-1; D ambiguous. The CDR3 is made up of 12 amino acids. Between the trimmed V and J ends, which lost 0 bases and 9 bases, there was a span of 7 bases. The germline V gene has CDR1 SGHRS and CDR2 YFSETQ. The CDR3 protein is CASSLEVVEQFF. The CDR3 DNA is TGCGCCAGCAGCTTGGAAGTCGTTGAGCAGTTCTTC.

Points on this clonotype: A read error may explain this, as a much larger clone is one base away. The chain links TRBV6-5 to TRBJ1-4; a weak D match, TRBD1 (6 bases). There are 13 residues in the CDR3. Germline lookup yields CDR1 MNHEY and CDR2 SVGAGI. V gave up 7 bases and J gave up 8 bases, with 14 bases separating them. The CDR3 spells CASKGGFGEKLFF. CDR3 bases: TGTGCCAGCAAGGGGGGGTTCGGCGAAAAACTGTTTTTT.

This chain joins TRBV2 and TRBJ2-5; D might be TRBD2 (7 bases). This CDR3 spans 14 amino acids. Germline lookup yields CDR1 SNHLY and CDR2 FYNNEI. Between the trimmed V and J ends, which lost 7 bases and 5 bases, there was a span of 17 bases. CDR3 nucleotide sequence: TGTGCCAGCACGTCGCGGGGGCGCAGGGAGACCCAGTACTTC. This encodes CASTSRGRRETQYF.

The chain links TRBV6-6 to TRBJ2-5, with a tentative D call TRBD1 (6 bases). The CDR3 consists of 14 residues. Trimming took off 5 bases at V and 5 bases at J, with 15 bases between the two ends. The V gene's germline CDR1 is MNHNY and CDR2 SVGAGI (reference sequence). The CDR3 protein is CASSPHRALETQYF. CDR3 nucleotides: TGTGCCAGCAGTCCACACAGGGCACTGGAGACCCAGTACTTC.

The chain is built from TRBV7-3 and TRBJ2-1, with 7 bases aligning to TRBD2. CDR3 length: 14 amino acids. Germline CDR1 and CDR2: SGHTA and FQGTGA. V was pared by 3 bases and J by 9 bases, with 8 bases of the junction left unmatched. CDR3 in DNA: TGTGCCAGCAGCTTCGCGACAACGGGAGGTGAGCAGTTCTTC. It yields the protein CASSFATTGGEQFF. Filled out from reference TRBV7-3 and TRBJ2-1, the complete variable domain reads GAGVSQTPSNKVTEKGKYVELRCDPISGHTALYWYRQSLGQGPEFLIYFQGTGAADDSGLPNDRFFAVRPEGSVSTLKIQRTERGDSAVYLCASSFATTGGEQFFGPGTRLTVL.

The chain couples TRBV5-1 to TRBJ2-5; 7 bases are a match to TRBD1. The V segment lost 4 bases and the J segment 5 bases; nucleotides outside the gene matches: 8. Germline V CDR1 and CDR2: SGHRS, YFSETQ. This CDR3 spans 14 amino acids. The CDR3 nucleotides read TGCGCCAGCAGCGACCCCAGGGGGATCGAGACCCAGTACTTC. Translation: CASSDPRGIETQYF.

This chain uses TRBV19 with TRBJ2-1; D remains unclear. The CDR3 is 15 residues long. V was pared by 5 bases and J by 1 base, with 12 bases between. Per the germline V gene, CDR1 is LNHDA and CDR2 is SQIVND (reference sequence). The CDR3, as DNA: TGTGCCAGTAGTGACCGGCAAGGGTCCTACAATGAGCAGTTCTTC. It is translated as CASSDRQGSYNEQFF.

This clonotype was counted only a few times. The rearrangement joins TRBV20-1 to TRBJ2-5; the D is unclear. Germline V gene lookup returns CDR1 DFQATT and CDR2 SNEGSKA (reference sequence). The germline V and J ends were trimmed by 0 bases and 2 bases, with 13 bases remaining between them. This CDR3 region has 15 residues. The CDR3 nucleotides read TGCAGTGCTAGAGACCCCAGGAGCGTTCAAGAGACCCAGTACTTC. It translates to CSARDPRSVQETQYF.

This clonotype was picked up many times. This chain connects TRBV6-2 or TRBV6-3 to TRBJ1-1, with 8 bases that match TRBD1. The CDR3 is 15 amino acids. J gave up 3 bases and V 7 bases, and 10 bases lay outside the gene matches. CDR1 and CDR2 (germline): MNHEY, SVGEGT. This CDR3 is CASKTGQALYTEAFF. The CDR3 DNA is TGTGCCAGCAAGACGGGACAGGCCTTATACACTGAAGCTTTCTTT.

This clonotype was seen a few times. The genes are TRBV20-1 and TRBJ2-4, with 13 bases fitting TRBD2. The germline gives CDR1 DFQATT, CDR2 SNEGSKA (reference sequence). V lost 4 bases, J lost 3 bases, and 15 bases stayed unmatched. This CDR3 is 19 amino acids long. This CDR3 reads CSAKVPGLAGQAGKNIQYF. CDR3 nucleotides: TGCAGTGCTAAGGTTCCGGGACTAGCGGGACAGGCGGGCAAAAACATTCAGTACTTC.

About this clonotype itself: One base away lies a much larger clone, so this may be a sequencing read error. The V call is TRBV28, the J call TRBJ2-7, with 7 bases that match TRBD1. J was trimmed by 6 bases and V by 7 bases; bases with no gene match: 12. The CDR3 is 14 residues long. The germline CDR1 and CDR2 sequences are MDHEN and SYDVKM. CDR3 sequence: CASISGQQTCEQYF. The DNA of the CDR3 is TGTGCCAGCATATCGGGACAGCAAACCTGCGAGCAGTACTTC. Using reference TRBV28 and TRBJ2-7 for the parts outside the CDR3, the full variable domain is DVKVTQSSRYLVKRTGEKVFLECVQDMDHENMFWYRQDPGLGLRLIYFSYDVKMKEKGDIPEGYSVSREKKERFSLILESASTNQTSMYLCASISGQQTCEQYFGPGTRLTVT.

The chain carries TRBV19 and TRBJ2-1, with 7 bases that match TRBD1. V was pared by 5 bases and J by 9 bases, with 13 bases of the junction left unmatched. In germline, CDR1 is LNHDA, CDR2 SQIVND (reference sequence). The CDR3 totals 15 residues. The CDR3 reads CASSSFSLTGPEQFF. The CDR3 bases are TGTGCCAGTAGTTCCTTTTCCCTGACAGGGCCTGAGCAGTTCTTC.

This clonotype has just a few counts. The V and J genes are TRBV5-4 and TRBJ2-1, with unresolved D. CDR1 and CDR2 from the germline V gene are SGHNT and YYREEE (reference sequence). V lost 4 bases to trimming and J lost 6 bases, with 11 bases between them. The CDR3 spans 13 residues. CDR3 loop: CASSTGPLNEQFF. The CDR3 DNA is TGTGCCAGCAGCACCGGACCCCTCAATGAGCAGTTCTTC.

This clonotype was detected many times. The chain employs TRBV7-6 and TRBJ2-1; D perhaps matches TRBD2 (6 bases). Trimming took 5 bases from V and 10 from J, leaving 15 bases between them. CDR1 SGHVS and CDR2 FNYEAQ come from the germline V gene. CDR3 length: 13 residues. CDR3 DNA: TGTGCCAGCAGCCCATTGACTAGAAACGAGCAGTTCTTC. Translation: CASSPLTRNEQFF.

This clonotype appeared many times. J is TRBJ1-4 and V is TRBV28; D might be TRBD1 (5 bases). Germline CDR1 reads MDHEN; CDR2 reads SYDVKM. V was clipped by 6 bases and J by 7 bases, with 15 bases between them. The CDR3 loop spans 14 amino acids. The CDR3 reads CASRAPGEGEKLFF. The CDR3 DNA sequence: TGTGCCAGCAGAGCCCCGGGGGAGGGTGAAAAACTGTTTTTT. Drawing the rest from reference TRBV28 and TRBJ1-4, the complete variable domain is DVKVTQSSRYLVKRTGEKVFLECVQDMDHENMFWYRQDPGLGLRLIYFSYDVKMKEKGDIPEGYSVSREKKERFSLILESASTNQTSMYLCASRAPGEGEKLFFGSGTQLSVL.